This TCR beta chain was retrieved from a study of blood T cell repertoires in COVID-19. Study-level background: From the United States, Italy and Spain came samples of acute and convalescent COVID-19.

Data came from immunoSEQ multiplex PCR; TCRdb stores just in-frame clones and leaves some out. Here the sample spans just over 250,000 clones, around 87% being singletons. Germline V CDR1 and CDR2: WSHSY, SAAADI. V lost 2 bases to trimming and J lost 11 bases, with 6 bases between them. There are 10 residues in the CDR3. The receptor was derived from a woman aged 45 to 65 with acute or convalescent COVID-19. The chain has TRBV10-2 and TRBJ1-1, with D hard to call. Specimen: peripheral blood. The CDR3 sequence: CASSEGPAFF. For the CDR3, the DNA is TGCGCCAGCAGTGAGGGGCCGGCTTTCTTT.